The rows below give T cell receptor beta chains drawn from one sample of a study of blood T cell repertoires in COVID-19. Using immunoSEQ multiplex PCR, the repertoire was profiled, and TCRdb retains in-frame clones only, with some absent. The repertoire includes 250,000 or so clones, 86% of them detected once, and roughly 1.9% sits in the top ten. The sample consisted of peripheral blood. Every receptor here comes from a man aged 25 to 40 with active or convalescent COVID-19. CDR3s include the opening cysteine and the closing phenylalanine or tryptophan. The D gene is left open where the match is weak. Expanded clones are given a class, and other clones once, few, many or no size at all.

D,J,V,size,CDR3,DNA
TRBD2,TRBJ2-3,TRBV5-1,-,CASSRGLAASTDTQYF,TGCGCCAGCAGCAGAGGACTAGCGGCTAGCACAGATACGCAGTATTTT
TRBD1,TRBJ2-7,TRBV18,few,CASSPKMTGGVYEQYF,TGTGCCAGCTCACCCAAAATGACAGGGGGAGTCTACGAGCAGTACTTC
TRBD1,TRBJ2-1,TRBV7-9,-,CASSTGQGVHNEQFF,TGTGCCAGCAGCACCGGACAGGGCGTCCACAATGAGCAGTTCTTC
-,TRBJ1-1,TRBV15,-,CATSRDPEWALNTEAFF,TGTGCCACCAGCAGAGACCCAGAGTGGGCTTTGAACACTGAAGCTTTCTTT
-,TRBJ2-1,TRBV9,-,CASSVAYYRGSYNEQFF,TGTGCCAGCAGCGTAGCTTACTATCGGGGGTCCTACAATGAGCAGTTCTTC
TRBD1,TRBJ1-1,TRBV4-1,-,CASSQGDRGNTEAFF,TGCGCCAGCAGCCAAGGAGACAGGGGGAACACTGAAGCTTTCTTT
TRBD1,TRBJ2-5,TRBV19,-,CASSTDRQGSLETQYF,TGTGCCAGTAGTACGGACCGACAGGGGTCCCTGGAGACCCAGTACTTC
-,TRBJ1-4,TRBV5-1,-,CASSRGVTNEKLFF,TGCGCCAGCAGTCGGGGGGTAACTAATGAAAAACTGTTTTTT
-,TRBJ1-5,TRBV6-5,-,CASSYSSDPVQPQHF,TGTGCCAGCAGTTACAGTAGCGACCCGGTTCAGCCCCAGCATTTT
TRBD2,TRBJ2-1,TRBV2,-,CASSEALGPGRVHYNEQFF,TGTGCCAGCAGTGAAGCACTGGGCCCGGGGAGGGTACACTACAATGAGCAGTTCTTC
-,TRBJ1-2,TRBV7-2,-,CASSRVGRANGYTF,TGTGCCAGCAGCCGGGTCGGCAGGGCTAACGGCTACACCTTC
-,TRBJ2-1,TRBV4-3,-,CASSQDPSFPAINEQFF,TGCGCCAGCAGCCAAGACCCTAGCTTCCCGGCCATTAATGAGCAGTTCTTC
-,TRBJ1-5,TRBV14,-,CASSQEGQPQHF,TGTGCCAGCAGCCAAGAGGGCCAGCCCCAGCATTTT
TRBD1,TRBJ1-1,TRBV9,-,CASSLTTGGTEAFF,TGTGCCAGCAGCCTCACTACAGGGGGCACTGAAGCTTTCTTT
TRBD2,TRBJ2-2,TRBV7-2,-,CASRGLINTGELFF,TGTGCCAGCAGGGGACTAATAAACACCGGGGAGCTGTTTTTT
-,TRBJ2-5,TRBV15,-,CATSSSIIPGVEETQYF,TGTGCCACCAGCAGTAGTATTATTCCGGGGGTCGAAGAGACCCAGTACTTC
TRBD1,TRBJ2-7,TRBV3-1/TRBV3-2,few,CASSPRDRGLDEQYF,TGTGCCAGCAGCCCCCGGGACAGGGGGCTCGACGAGCAGTACTTC
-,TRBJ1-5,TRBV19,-,CASQAIGSNQPQHF,TGTGCCAGCCAAGCAATCGGTAGCAATCAGCCCCAGCATTTT
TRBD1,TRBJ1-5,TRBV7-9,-,CASSLAGTGDMAQHF,TGTGCCAGCAGCTTAGCCGGGACAGGGGATATGGCCCAGCATTTT
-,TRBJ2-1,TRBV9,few,CASSVEKVHSSYNEQFF,TGTGCCAGCAGCGTAGAAAAAGTACACAGCTCCTACAATGAGCAGTTCTTC
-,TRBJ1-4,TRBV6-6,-,CASSPLDEKLFF,TGTGCCAGCAGTCCCCTTGATGAAAAACTGTTTTTT
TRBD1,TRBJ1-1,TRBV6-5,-,CASSYSGQTDTEAFF,TGTGCCAGCAGTTACTCGGGACAGACGGACACTGAAGCTTTCTTT
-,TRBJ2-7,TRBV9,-,CASSPGQRAYEQYF,TGTGCCAGCAGCCCCGGACAGCGAGCCTACGAGCAGTACTTC
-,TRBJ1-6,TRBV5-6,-,CASSAGRRNSPLHF,TGTGCCAGCAGCGCGGGACGGAGAAATTCACCCCTCCACTTT
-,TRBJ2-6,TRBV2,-,CASILEGAGANVLTF,TGTGCCAGCATCCTAGAAGGGGCTGGGGCCAACGTCCTGACTTTC
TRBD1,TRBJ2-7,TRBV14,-,CASSQATGGSSYEQYF,TGTGCCAGCAGCCAAGCTACAGGGGGAAGCTCCTACGAGCAGTACTTC
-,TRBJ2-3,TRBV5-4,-,CASSSYGVGNPKQYF,TGTGCCAGCAGCTCGTACGGGGTCGGGAACCCTAAGCAGTATTTT
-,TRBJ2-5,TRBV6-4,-,CASSVNRGETQYF,TGTGCCAGCAGTGTGAATCGAGGGGAGACCCAGTACTTC
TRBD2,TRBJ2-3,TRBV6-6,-,CASSLGLAGGSTDTQYF,TGTGCCAGCAGTCTAGGACTAGCGGGGGGGAGCACAGATACGCAGTATTTT
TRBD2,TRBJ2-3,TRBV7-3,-,CASSSGGARDTQYF,TGTGCCAGCAGCTCCGGGGGGGCCCGGGATACGCAGTATTTT
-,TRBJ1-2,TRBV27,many,CASSLSMGALNGYTF,TGTGCCAGCAGTTTATCTATGGGGGCGCTTAATGGCTACACCTTC
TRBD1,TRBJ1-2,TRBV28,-,CASSLVTGEEGYTF,TGTGCCAGCAGTTTAGTCACAGGGGAAGAGGGCTACACCTTC
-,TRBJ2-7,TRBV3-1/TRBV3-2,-,CASSQGGHEQYF,TGTGCCAGCAGCCAAGGAGGCCACGAGCAGTACTTC
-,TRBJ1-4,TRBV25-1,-,CASSDPQRQGSGEKLFF,TGTGCCAGCAGTGACCCCCAAAGGCAGGGAAGTGGTGAAAAACTGTTTTTT
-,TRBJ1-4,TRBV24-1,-,CATSEGGGNEKLFF,TGTGCCACCAGTGAAGGGGGGGGTAATGAAAAACTGTTTTTT
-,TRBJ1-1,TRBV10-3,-,CAITRGGRGTEAFF,TGTGCCATAACCCGGGGAGGGCGGGGGACTGAAGCTTTCTTT
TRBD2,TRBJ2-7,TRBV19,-,CATGSGGFYEQYF,TGTGCCACTGGCAGCGGGGGATTCTACGAGCAGTACTTC
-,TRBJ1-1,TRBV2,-,CASKVGSLNTEAFF,TGTGCCAGCAAGGTCGGGAGTTTGAACACTGAAGCTTTCTTT
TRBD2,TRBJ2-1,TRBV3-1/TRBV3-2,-,CASSPYSGGSPEQFF,TGTGCCAGCAGCCCCTATAGCGGGGGGTCTCCGGAGCAGTTCTTC
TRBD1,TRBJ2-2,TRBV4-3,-,CASSQVLRQGDTGELFF,TGCGCCAGCAGCCAAGTTCTAAGACAGGGGGACACCGGGGAGCTGTTTTTT
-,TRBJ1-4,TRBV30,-,CAWTTGYGLNEKLFF,TGTGCCTGGACAACAGGGTACGGGCTTAATGAAAAACTGTTTTTT
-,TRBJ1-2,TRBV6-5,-,CASATGINYGYTF,TGTGCCAGCGCAACAGGGATTAACTATGGCTACACCTTC
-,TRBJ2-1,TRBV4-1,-,CASSQPNPLRGGASREQFF,TGCGCCAGCAGCCAACCTAACCCGCTTAGAGGGGGGGCTTCGAGGGAGCAGTTCTTC
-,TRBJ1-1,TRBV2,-,CASSPGFWDTEAFF,TGTGCCAGCAGTCCAGGGTTTTGGGACACTGAAGCTTTCTTT
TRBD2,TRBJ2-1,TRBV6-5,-,CASRASGGDYNEQFF,TGTGCCAGCAGAGCTAGCGGGGGAGATTACAATGAGCAGTTCTTC
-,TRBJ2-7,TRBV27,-,CASRPTGSYEQYF,TGTGCCAGCAGACCGACAGGATCCTACGAGCAGTACTTC
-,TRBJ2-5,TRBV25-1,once,CATAVEADQETQYF,TGTGCCACTGCGGTTGAGGCAGACCAAGAGACCCAGTACTTC
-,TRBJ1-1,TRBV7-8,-,CASSKDSLETEAFF,TGTGCCAGCAGCAAGGACAGTCTGGAGACTGAAGCTTTCTTT
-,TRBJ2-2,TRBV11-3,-,CASSLGQKNGELFF,TGTGCCAGCAGCTTAGGTCAGAAGAACGGGGAGCTGTTTTTT
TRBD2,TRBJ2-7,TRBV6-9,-,CASSYSGTSGTYEQYF,TGTGCCAGCAGTTATTCCGGGACTAGCGGCACCTACGAGCAGTACTTC
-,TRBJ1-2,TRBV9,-,CASSVAAGRGYTF,TGTGCCAGCAGCGTAGCTGCGGGGAGAGGCTACACCTTC